Included here is one T cell receptor (beta chain) sequence, with context. The CDR3 spans 13 residues. The sample is drawn from a study of shared T cell receptors in the human thymus. Sequenced by immunoSEQ multiplex PCR; TCRdb stores in-frame clones only, minus some. The sample shows 640,000 or so clones, roughly 86% of them seen only once. The same sample was also used in a study of human thymus T cells.

Sequenced input: thymocytes. The rearrangement uses TRBV21-1 and TRBJ2-7; no DNA check was done on the table's D call, TRBD1. TRBV21-1 constitutes a pseudogene. This receptor was obtained from a boy in the first two years of life with a congenital heart defect. DNA for the CDR3: TGTGCCAGCAGCAATACTCTCAGGGACGAGCAGTACTTC. Its translation: CASSNTLRDEQYF.